A selection of T cell receptor beta chains follows, all from one sample in a study of shared clonotypes between healthy human individuals. Clones were sequenced by immunoSEQ multiplex PCR, and TCRdb holds only the in-frame ones, with some missing. The data hold 950,000 to 1,100,000 clones, with 75% to 80% observed a single time. Sample: memory CD4+ T cells from PBMCs. Every receptor here comes from a man aged 18 to 30 in good health. Some clones in this sample may be carry-over from other donors' samples. Both conserved end residues are part of each CDR3. D genes are given only for firm matches. A row's size may be missing; if present it is once, few, many or a size class.

NA,NA,TRBJ2-3,TRBV6-5,TGTGCCAGCAGTTACCGGCCCAGGGTGGTAACAGATACGCAGTATTTT,CASSYRPRVVTDTQYF
NA,NA,TRBJ2-2,TRBV6-6,TGTGCCAGCAGAGCCGGGGAGCTGTTTTTT,CASRAGELFF
NA,NA,TRBJ2-6,TRBV11-2,TGTGCCAGCAGCTCCCTGTATTCTGGGGCCAACGTCCTGACTTTC,CASSSLYSGANVLTF
TRBD2,NA,TRBJ2-3,TRBV5-1,TGCGCCAGCAGTCCTGGACTAGCGGGAGGGCGGGGTACTGATTATACGCAGTATTTT,CASSPGLAGGRGTDYTQYF
NA,NA,TRBJ2-7,TRBV6-5,TGTGCCAGCAGTTCCGCGGCCCCCTATTTGAACGAGCAGTACTTC,CASSSAAPYLNEQYF
NA,NA,TRBJ1-5,TRBV7-9,TGTGCCAGCAGCGCAACAGGGCCTAGCAATCAGCCCCAGCATTTT,CASSATGPSNQPQHF
NA,NA,TRBJ2-3,TRBV30,TGTGCCTGGAGTGTACGAACCACAGATACGCAGTATTTT,CAWSVRTTDTQYF
TRBD1,few,TRBJ1-2,TRBV6-6,TGTGCCAGCAGTTGGGGACCGGGACAGGGGGCCTATGGCTACACCTTC,CASSWGPGQGAYGYTF
NA,NA,TRBJ2-7,TRBV18,TGTGCCAGCTCACCCAATGGACTCCACGAGCAGTACTTC,CASSPNGLHEQYF
TRBD2,NA,TRBJ2-1,TRBV11-3,TGTGCCAGCAGCTTAACAGGGTTCAGCGGGAGGAATGAGCAGTTCTTC,CASSLTGFSGRNEQFF
NA,NA,TRBJ2-6,TRBV9,TGTGCCAGCACTCGGGCTTCTGGGGCCAACGTCCTGACTTTC,CASTRASGANVLTF
NA,NA,TRBJ2-3,TRBV28,TGTGCCAGCAGTTTATGGATAGCAGGGCCCGGCACAGATACGCAGTATTTT,CASSLWIAGPGTDTQYF
TRBD1,many,TRBJ1-2,TRBV6-1,TGTGCCAGCAGTGAAGTATGGCAGGGGGCCTATGGCTACACCTTC,CASSEVWQGAYGYTF
NA,NA,TRBJ1-4,TRBV28,TGTGCCAGCAGTTTTATGGCCGGCAGGAGAGGCGAAAAACTGTTTTTT,CASSFMAGRRGEKLFF
TRBD1,few,TRBJ1-2,TRBV27,TGTGCCAGCAGTGGGGGACAGGGTAGTTATGGCTACACCTTC,CASSGGQGSYGYTF
TRBD1,NA,TRBJ1-2,TRBV9,TGTGCCAGCAGCGTAGGGGTTAGGCAGACAGGGAATGGCTACACCTTC,CASSVGVRQTGNGYTF
NA,NA,TRBJ1-1,TRBV6-1,TGTGCCGTCGCCCCCCGGGGGATGAACACTGAAGCTTTCTTT,CAVAPRGMNTEAFF
TRBD1,NA,TRBJ2-7,TRBV5-1,TGCGCCAGCAGCTCAATGACAGGGGCCTCCTACGAGCAGTACTTC,CASSSMTGASYEQYF
NA,few,TRBJ1-2,TRBV25-1,TGTGCCAGCAGTGAGTTCGTGGGGGGCTACACCTTC,CASSEFVGGYTF
NA,NA,TRBJ2-5,TRBV5-8,TGTGCCAGCAGCTTATGGACAGACCCCCAAGAGACCCAGTACTTC,CASSLWTDPQETQYF
NA,NA,TRBJ2-3,TRBV14,TGTGCCAGCAGCCAAGACCTAGCTAGCACAGATACGCAGTATTTT,CASSQDLASTDTQYF
NA,NA,TRBJ1-5,TRBV5-1,TGCGCCAGCAGCTTGGGGAATAGCGGCAATCAGCCCCAGCATTTT,CASSLGNSGNQPQHF
NA,NA,TRBJ2-3,TRBV5-4,TGTGCCAGCAGCTCTCCGGGACTCTCCCTGTCGGATACGCAGTATTTT,CASSSPGLSLSDTQYF
NA,NA,TRBJ1-2,TRBV6-1,TGTGCCAGCAGCTGGGGGGGGCACGATGGCTACACCTTC,CASSWGGHDGYTF
NA,NA,TRBJ2-1,TRBV28,TGTGCCAGCATGGTCGGAGGGGACTCCGCCTACAATGAGCAGTTCTTC,CASMVGGDSAYNEQFF
NA,few,TRBJ1-1,TRBV29-1,TGCAGCGTTGAAAAGGGGGGAACTGAAGCTTTCTTT,CSVEKGGTEAFF
NA,NA,TRBJ2-2,TRBV29-1,TGCAGCGGAGGACAGTGGAACACCGGGGAGCTGTTTTTT,CSGGQWNTGELFF
TRBD2,NA,TRBJ2-1,TRBV7-8,TGTGCCAGCAGCTTCCAACTAGCGGGAGAGGGTAATGAGCAGTTCTTC,CASSFQLAGEGNEQFF
NA,NA,TRBJ2-2,TRBV5-4,TGTGCCAGCAGCCGACTAGTCGAGACCGGGGAGCTGTTTTTT,CASSRLVETGELFF
TRBD2,NA,TRBJ2-1,TRBV11-2,TGTGCCAGCAGCTTAGGGGGAGGTTTAGCGGGAGTTTCCTACAATGAGCAGTTCTTC,CASSLGGGLAGVSYNEQFF
NA,many,TRBJ2-2,TRBV9,TGTGCCAGCAGCGTAGGAACGAACACCGGGGAGCTGTTTTTT,CASSVGTNTGELFF
NA,NA,TRBJ1-3,TRBV18,TGTGCCAGCTCACCGTTATCAGGGGCTGGAAACACCATATATTTT,CASSPLSGAGNTIYF
NA,NA,TRBJ2-5,TRBV28,TGTGCCAGCAGTTCTGACCGACAGTCCCAGTACTTC,CASSSDRQSQYF
NA,NA,TRBJ1-4,TRBV2,TGTGCCAGCAGGGTGGGATCTTTAAATGAAAAACTGTTTTTT,CASRVGSLNEKLFF
TRBD1,NA,TRBJ1-1,TRBV2,TGTGCCAGCAGAGAGACAGGGGCGGACACTGAAGCTTTCTTT,CASRETGADTEAFF
TRBD2,NA,TRBJ2-1,TRBV28,TGTGCCAGCCAAGAGCGGGAGTACAATGAGCAGTTCTTC,CASQEREYNEQFF
TRBD2,NA,TRBJ2-3,TRBV5-6,TGTGCCAGCAGCTTGCCAGGGAGGGGTCTGGCAGATACGCAGTATTTT,CASSLPGRGLADTQYF
NA,NA,TRBJ2-6,TRBV4-2,TGTGCCAGCAGCCGAGGTGGGGTCTCTGGGGCCAACGTCCTGACTTTC,CASSRGGVSGANVLTF
TRBD2,once,TRBJ2-4,TRBV6-6,TGTGCCAGCAGTTACCCCTATGGACTAGCCGGAGACATTCAGTACTTC,CASSYPYGLAGDIQYF
NA,NA,TRBJ2-5,TRBV5-6,TGTGCCAGCAGCTTTACGGGAGCAAGAGAGACCCAGTACTTC,CASSFTGARETQYF
NA,few,TRBJ2-3,TRBV19,TGTGCCAGTAGTATAGGAGGCTTTACAGATACGCAGTATTTT,CASSIGGFTDTQYF
NA,NA,TRBJ2-7,TRBV5-1,TGCGCCAGCAGCTTGGAGGCGGTCCGGGAGCAGTACTTC,CASSLEAVREQYF